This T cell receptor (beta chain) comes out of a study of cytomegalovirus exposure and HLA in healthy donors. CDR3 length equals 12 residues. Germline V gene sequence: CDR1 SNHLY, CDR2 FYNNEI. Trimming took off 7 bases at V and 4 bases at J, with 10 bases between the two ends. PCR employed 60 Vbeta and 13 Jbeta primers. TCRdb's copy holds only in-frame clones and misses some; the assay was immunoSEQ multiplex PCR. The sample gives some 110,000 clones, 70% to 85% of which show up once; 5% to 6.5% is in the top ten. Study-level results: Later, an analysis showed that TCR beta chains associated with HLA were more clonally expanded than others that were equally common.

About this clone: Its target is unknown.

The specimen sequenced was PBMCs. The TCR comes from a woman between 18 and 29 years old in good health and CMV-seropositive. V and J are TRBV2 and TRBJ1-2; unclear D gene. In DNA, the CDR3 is TGTGCCAGCATGGCCCAACCCTATGGCTACACCTTC. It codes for CASMAQPYGYTF.